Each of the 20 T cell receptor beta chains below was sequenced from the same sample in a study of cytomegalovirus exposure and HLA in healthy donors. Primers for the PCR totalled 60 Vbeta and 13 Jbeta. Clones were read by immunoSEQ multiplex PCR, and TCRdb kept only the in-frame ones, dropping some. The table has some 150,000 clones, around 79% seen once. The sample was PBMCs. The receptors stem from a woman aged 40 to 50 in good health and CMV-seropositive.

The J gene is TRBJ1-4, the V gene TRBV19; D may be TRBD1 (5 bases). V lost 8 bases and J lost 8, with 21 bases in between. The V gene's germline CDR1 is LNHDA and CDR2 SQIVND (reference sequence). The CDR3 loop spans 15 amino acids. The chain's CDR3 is CASQYKGREKEKLFF. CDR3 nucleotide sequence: TGTGCCAGTCAATACAAGGGGCGAGAAAAAGAAAAACTGTTTTTT.

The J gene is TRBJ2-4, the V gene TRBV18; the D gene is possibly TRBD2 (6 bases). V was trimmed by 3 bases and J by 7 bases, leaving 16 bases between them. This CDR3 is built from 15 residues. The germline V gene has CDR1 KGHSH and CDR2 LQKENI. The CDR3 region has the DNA TGTGCCAGCTCACCTCTCGGGGGAGGAGGGAACATTCAGTACTTC. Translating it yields CASSPLGGGGNIQYF.

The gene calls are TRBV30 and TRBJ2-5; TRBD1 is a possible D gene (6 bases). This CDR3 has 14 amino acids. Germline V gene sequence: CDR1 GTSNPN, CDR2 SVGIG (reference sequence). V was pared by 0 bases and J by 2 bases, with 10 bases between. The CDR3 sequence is CAWSVQGIQETQYF. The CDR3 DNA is TGTGCCTGGAGTGTACAGGGAATTCAAGAGACCCAGTACTTC.

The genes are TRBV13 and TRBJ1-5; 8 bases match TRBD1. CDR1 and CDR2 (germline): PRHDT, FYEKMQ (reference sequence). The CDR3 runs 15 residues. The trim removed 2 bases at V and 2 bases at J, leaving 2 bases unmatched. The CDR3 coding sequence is TGTGCCAGCAGCTTATCGGACAGGGGCAATCAGCCCCAGCATTTT. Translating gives CASSLSDRGNQPQHF. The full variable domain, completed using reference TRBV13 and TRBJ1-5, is AAGVIQSPRHLIKEKRETATLKCYPIPRHDTVYWYQQGPGQDPQFLISFYEKMQSDKGSIPDRFSAQQFSDYHSELNMSSLELGDSALYFCASSLSDRGNQPQHFGDGTRLSIL.

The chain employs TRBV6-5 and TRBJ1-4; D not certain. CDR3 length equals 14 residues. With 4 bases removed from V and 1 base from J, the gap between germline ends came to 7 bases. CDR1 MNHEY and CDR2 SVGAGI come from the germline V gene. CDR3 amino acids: CASSSTVTNEKLFF. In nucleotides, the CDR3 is TGTGCCAGCAGTTCCACAGTAACTAATGAAAAACTGTTTTTT.

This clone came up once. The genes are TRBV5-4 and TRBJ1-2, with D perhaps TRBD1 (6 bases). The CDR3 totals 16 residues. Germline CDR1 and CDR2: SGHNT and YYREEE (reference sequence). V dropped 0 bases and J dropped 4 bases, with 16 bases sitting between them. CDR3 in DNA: TGTGCCAGCAGCTTGGCGGGGACACTTCAACTCTATGGCTACACCTTC. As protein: CASSLAGTLQLYGYTF.

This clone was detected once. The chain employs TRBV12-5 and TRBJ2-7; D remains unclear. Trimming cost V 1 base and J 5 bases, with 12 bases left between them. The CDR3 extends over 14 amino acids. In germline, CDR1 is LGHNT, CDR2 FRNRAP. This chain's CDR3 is CASGLAQNRNEQYF. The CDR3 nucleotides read TGTGCTAGTGGTTTGGCACAGAATAGGAACGAGCAGTACTTC. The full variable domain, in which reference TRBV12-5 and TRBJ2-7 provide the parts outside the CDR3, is DARVTQTPRHKVTEMGQEVTMRCQPILGHNTVFWYRQTMMQGLELLAYFRNRAPLDDSGMPKDRFSAEMPDATLATLKIQPSEPRDSAVYFCASGLAQNRNEQYFGPGTRLTVT.

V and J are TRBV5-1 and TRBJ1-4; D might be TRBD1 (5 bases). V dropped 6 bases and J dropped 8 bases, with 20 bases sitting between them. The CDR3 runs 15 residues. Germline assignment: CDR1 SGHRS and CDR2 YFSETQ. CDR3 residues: CASKFASGVREKLFF. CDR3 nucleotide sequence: TGCGCCAGCAAATTCGCTTCGGGGGTCAGGGAAAAACTGTTTTTT.

CDR3 protein: CASTTSRDRPYEQYF. The CDR3, as DNA: TGTGCCAGCACCACTTCAAGGGACAGACCCTACGAGCAGTACTTC. The genes are TRBV6-5 and TRBJ2-7; the match to TRBD1 covers 7 bases. V was pared by 7 bases and J by 2 bases, with 11 bases of the junction left unmatched. CDR1 is MNHEY and CDR2 is SVGAGI in the germline V gene. The CDR3 totals 15 residues.

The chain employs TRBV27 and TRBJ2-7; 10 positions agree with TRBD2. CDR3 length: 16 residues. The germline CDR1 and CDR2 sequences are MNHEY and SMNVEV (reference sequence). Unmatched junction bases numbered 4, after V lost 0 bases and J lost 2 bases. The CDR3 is CASSLSSSGGPYEQYF. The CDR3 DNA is TGTGCCAGCAGTTTATCTTCTAGCGGGGGCCCCTACGAGCAGTACTTC.

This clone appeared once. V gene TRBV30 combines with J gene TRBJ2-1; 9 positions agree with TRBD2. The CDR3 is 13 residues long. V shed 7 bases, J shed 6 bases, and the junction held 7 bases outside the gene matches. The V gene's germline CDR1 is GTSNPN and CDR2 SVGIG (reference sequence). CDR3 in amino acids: CASNLAGANEQFF. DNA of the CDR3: TGTGCCTCGAACTTAGCGGGGGCCAATGAGCAGTTCTTC.

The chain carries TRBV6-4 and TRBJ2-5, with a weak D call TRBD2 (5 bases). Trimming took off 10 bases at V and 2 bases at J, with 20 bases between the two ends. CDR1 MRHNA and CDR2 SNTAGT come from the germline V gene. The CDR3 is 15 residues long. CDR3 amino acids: CANPPSLEEQETQYF. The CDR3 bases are TGTGCCAACCCACCGTCGTTGGAGGAGCAAGAGACCCAGTACTTC.

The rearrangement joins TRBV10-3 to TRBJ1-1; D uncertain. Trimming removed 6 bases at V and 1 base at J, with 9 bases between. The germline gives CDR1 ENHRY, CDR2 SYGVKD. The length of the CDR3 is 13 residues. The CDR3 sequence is CAISGQANTEAFF. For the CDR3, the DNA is TGTGCCATCAGCGGTCAAGCGAACACTGAAGCTTTCTTT.

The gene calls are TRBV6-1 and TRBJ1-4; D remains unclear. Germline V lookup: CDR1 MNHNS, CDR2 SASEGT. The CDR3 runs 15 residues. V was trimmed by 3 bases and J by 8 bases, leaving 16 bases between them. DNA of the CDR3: TGTGCCAGCAGTGAGTTTATTGGTTCGAGGGAAAAACTGTTTTTT. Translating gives CASSEFIGSREKLFF.

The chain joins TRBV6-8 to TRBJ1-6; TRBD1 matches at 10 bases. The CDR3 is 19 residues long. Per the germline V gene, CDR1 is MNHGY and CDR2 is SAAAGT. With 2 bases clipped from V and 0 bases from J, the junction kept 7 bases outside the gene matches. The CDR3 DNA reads TGTGCCAGCAGTTACACTCCGGGACAGGGGACCTCCTATAATTCACCCCTCCACTTT. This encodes CASSYTPGQGTSYNSPLHF.

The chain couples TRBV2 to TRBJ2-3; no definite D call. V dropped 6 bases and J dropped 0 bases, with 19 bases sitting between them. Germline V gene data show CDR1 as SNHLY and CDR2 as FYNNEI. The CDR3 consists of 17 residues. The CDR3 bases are TGTGCCAGCAGCGAACTCCCGGGTTTCCCAAGCACAGATACGCAGTATTTT. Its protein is CASSELPGFPSTDTQYF. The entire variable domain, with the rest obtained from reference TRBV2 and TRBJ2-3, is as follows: EPEVTQTPSHQVTQMGQEVILRCVPISNHLYFYWYRQILGQKVEFLVSFYNNEISEKSEIFDDQFSVERPDGSNFTLKIRSTKLEDSAMYFCASSELPGFPSTDTQYFGPGTRLTVL.

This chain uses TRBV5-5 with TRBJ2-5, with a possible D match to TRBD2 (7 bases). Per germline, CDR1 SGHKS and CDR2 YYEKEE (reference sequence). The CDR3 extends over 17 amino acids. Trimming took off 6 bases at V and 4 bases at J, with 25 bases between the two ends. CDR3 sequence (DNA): TGTGCCAGCACCCCGAACTCGGGGGGCGCGGGTACAGAGACCCAGTACTTC. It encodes CASTPNSGGAGTETQYF.

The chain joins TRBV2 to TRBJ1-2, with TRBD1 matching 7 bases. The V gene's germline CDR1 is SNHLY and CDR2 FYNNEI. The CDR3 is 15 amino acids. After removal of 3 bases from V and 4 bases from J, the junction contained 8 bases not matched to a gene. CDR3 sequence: CASSEKARGTYGYTF. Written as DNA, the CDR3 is TGTGCCAGCAGTGAGAAGGCCAGGGGGACCTATGGCTACACCTTC.

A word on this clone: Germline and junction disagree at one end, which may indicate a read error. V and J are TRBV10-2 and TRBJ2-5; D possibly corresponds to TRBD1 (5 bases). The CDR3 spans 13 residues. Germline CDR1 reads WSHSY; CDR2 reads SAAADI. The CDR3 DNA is TGCGCCAGCAGTGATTCTCGGCAGGGTGGTTTCGACTTC. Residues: CASSDSRQGGFDF.

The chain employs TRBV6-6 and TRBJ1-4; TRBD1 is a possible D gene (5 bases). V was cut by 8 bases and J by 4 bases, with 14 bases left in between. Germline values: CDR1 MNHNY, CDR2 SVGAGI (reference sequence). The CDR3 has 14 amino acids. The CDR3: CASGLRGDNEKLFF. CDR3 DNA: TGTGCCAGCGGGCTCCGGGGGGATAATGAAAAACTGTTTTTT.